Shown below are 16 T cell receptor beta chains from a single sample sequenced in a study of memory CD4+ T cells and cytomegalovirus serostatus. Produced via immunoSEQ multiplex PCR; TCRdb's table is partial and in-frame only. This table holds some 50,000 clones, roughly 72% found once. Single viable CD3+CD4+CD8-CD45RO+ cells were sorted as the memory CD4+ T cells. Sequenced input: memory CD4+ T cells from blood. The receptor set was obtained from an adult in good health and CMV-seronegative.

This clone was detected only once. V gene TRBV2 combines with J gene TRBJ2-7, with 8 nucleotides matching TRBD1. The CDR3 loop spans 15 amino acids. The germline gives CDR1 SNHLY, CDR2 FYNNEI. V lost 6 bases, J lost 2 bases, and 9 bases stayed unmatched. CDR3 loop: CASSLQGGKPYEQYF. The CDR3 DNA reads TGTGCCAGCAGCCTACAGGGGGGAAAACCCTACGAGCAGTACTTC. The full variable domain, completed using reference TRBV2 and TRBJ2-7, is EPEVTQTPSHQVTQMGQEVILRCVPISNHLYFYWYRQILGQKVEFLVSFYNNEISEKSEIFDDQFSVERPDGSNFTLKIRSTKLEDSAMYFCASSLQGGKPYEQYFGPGTRLTVT.

This rearrangement joins TRBV29-1 to TRBJ1-5; D call uncertain. CDR1 and CDR2 from the germline V gene are SQVTM and ANQGSEA. This CDR3 is 13 amino acids long. V was clipped by 4 bases and J by 0 bases, with 7 bases between them. The CDR3 region has the DNA TGCAGCGTTGGACCGAGTAGCAATCAGCCCCAGCATTTT. Its protein is CSVGPSSNQPQHF. The variable domain in full, with the rest retrieved from reference TRBV29-1 and TRBJ1-5, is SAVISQKPSRDICQRGTSLTIQCQVDSQVTMMFWYRQQPGQSLTLIATANQGSEATYESGFVIDKFPISRPNLTFSTLTVSNMSPEDSSIYLCSVGPSSNQPQHFGDGTRLSIL.

This clone was detected a few times. The chain has TRBV29-1 and TRBJ1-1, with 7 bases that match TRBD1. The germline V gene encodes CDR1 SQVTM and CDR2 ANQGSEA. The CDR3 contains 12 residues. Trimming took 7 bases from V and 4 from J; bases not matched to a gene: 6. DNA of the CDR3: TGCAGCGCGCTGGGACAGCCCACTGAAGCTTTCTTT. It is translated as CSALGQPTEAFF.

J is TRBJ1-3 and V is TRBV6-1; 9 bases are shared with TRBD1. CDR3 length: 15 residues. The junction had 6 bases not matched to a gene; V was cut back by 5 bases and J by 4 bases. Germline V gene data show CDR1 as MNHNS and CDR2 as SASEGT. The CDR3 nucleotides are TGTGCCAGCAGTTCGACGGACAGGGGAGGAAACACCATATATTTT. Translation gives CASSSTDRGGNTIYF.

The chain couples TRBV18 to TRBJ1-2; 7 bases are a match to TRBD1. The ends lost 2 bases at V and 8 bases at J; junction bases unmatched: 11. Germline V gives CDR1 KGHSH, CDR2 LQKENI. The CDR3 sequence is 15 residues long. The CDR3 spells CASSPEQGNKEGYTF. The CDR3 DNA reads TGTGCCAGCTCACCAGAACAGGGGAATAAGGAAGGCTACACCTTC.

This clone was seen once. The chain links TRBV9 to TRBJ2-5; TRBD1 might be the D (6 bases). CDR3 length: 17 residues. The ends were cut back, 0 bases at V and 5 bases at J, with 20 bases in the middle. In germline, CDR1 is SGDLS, CDR2 YYNGEE. CDR3 in DNA: TGTGCCAGCAGCGTAGGTTCAGGGGATGGATTTATGGAGACCCAGTACTTC. Its translation: CASSVGSGDGFMETQYF.

The rearrangement joins TRBV10-2 to TRBJ2-2, with D uncertain. The CDR3 has 12 amino acids. Trimming shortened V by 11 bases and J by 0 bases, and 7 bases separated the two germline ends. The germline V gene encodes CDR1 WSHSY and CDR2 SAAADI. The CDR3: CAGKSNTGELFF. CDR3 in DNA: TGCGCCGGAAAATCGAACACCGGGGAGCTGTTTTTT.

This chain links TRBV5-1 with TRBJ2-2; D might be TRBD1 (6 bases). The CDR3 extends over 17 amino acids. The V gene lost 0 bases and the J gene lost 4 bases, with 16 bases spanning the gap. Germline CDR1 reads SGHRS; CDR2 reads YFSETQ. CDR3 region: CASSLGVTGHFTGELFF. CDR3 bases: TGCGCCAGCAGCTTGGGGGTTACGGGACACTTCACCGGGGAGCTGTTTTTT. The full variable domain, in which reference TRBV5-1 and TRBJ2-2 provide the parts outside the CDR3, is KAGVTQTPRYLIKTRGQQVTLSCSPISGHRSVSWYQQTPGQGLQFLFEYFSETQRNKGNFPGRFSGRQFSNSRSEMNVSTLELGDSALYLCASSLGVTGHFTGELFFGEGSRLTVL.

This chain connects TRBV28 to TRBJ1-2; D unresolved. CDR1 and CDR2 from the germline V gene are MDHEN and SYDVKM. The CDR3 covers 12 residues. Trimming cost V 5 bases and J 5 bases, with 9 bases left between them. The CDR3 sequence is CASSPSSYGYTF. Here the CDR3 DNA reads TGTGCCAGCAGTCCCTCAAGTTATGGCTACACCTTC.

This chain connects TRBV7-2 to TRBJ2-7, with TRBD2 matching over 7 bases. CDR3 length equals 15 residues. V trimming: 2 bases; J trimming: 6 bases; junction bases outside the gene matches: 10. Germline V gives CDR1 SGHTA, CDR2 FQGNSA. The CDR3 nucleotides are TGTGCCAGCAGCTTATTTGCGGGGGAAGGGAGCGAGCAGTACTTC. It codes for CASSLFAGEGSEQYF.

This chain links TRBV11-3 with TRBJ2-1; D gene unclear. Trimming cost V 3 bases and J 0 bases, with 12 bases left between them. The V gene's germline CDR1 is SGHNT and CDR2 YENEEA. The CDR3 consists of 16 residues. CDR3 nucleotide sequence: TGTGCCAGCAGCTTTTGGGTCCTGAGCTCCTACAATGAGCAGTTCTTC. Amino acids: CASSFWVLSSYNEQFF.

This clone has more than one count but fewer than ten. V is TRBV7-2 and J is TRBJ1-1; a possible D gene is TRBD1 (5 bases). V dropped 3 bases and J dropped 0 bases, with 8 bases sitting between them. The CDR3 sequence is 14 residues long. The germline CDR1 and CDR2 sequences are SGHTA and FQGNSA. The CDR3 sequence is CASSFGHLNTEAFF. The CDR3 region has the DNA TGTGCCAGCAGCTTCGGACACCTGAACACTGAAGCTTTCTTT.

This sequence joins TRBV10-3 and TRBJ2-5, with D perhaps matching TRBD1 or TRBD2 (5 bases each). CDR3 length: 14 residues. Trimming cost V 3 bases and J 6 bases, with 14 bases left between them. The germline CDR1 and CDR2 sequences are ENHRY and SYGVKD. The CDR3 is CAISEGDGRKTQYF. The CDR3 region has the DNA TGTGCCATCAGTGAAGGGGACGGGCGGAAGACCCAGTACTTC.

The chain employs TRBV5-1 and TRBJ1-4, with D perhaps matching TRBD1 (5 bases). The CDR3 is made up of 15 amino acids. V lost 6 bases and J lost 5, with 17 bases in between. CDR1 SGHRS and CDR2 YFSETQ come from the germline V gene. CDR3 nucleotides: TGCGCCAGCAAGTCCGCCTCAGGGCCAAATGAAAAACTGTTTTTT. Amino acid sequence: CASKSASGPNEKLFF.

The chain couples TRBV4-3 to TRBJ2-7, with 8 bases lining up with TRBD2. From germline, CDR1 is LGHNA and CDR2 YSLEER. The CDR3 is made up of 15 amino acids. With V trimmed by 4 bases and J by 0 bases, 5 bases remained unmatched. The DNA for the CDR3 is TGCGCCAGCAGCCGAACTAGCGGCAGCTCCTACGAGCAGTACTTC. Its protein product is CASSRTSGSSYEQYF.

This clone was seen just once. This chain uses TRBV7-2 with TRBJ1-5; possibly TRBD1 for D (5 bases). Germline lookup yields CDR1 SGHTA and CDR2 FQGNSA. The CDR3 totals 15 residues. Trimming removed 2 bases from V and 5 bases from J, with 13 bases in between. This CDR3 is CASSLSGADHQPQHF. The CDR3, as DNA: TGTGCCAGCAGCTTATCTGGGGCAGACCATCAGCCCCAGCATTTT. The entire variable domain, with the rest obtained from reference TRBV7-2 and TRBJ1-5, is as follows: GAGVSQSPSNKVTEKGKDVELRCDPISGHTALYWYRQSLGQGLEFLIYFQGNSAPDKSGLPSDRFSAERTGGSVSTLTIQRTQQEDSAVYLCASSLSGADHQPQHFGDGTRLSIL.